Listed below are T cell receptor beta chains from one sample, sequenced in a study of OX40 agonist ivuxolimab in advanced cancers. Method: immunoSEQ multiplex PCR; TCRdb's copy keeps in-frame clones and lacks some. The sample has tens of thousands of clones, roughly nine tenths seen once; the top ten hold 0.9% to 1.2%. The sample in question was CD4+ or CD8+ T cells sorted from blood, obtained in a trial of the OX40 agonist ivuxolimab. These receptors all come from an adult with an advanced solid tumor such as melanoma, head and neck, liver or kidney cancer. The CDR3 runs from the conserved cysteine through the conserved F or W. Fields, in order: CDR3 protein, CDR3 DNA, D gene, clone size, V gene, J gene. D genes are given only for firm matches. The size entry is marked missing in some rows and otherwise reads once, few, many or a size class.

CASSPPTGGTKNIQYF,TGCGCCAGCAGCCCACCGACCGGAGGGACCAAAAACATTCAGTACTTC,.,.,TRBV5-1,TRBJ2-4
CASSPSRGLINEQFF,TGTGCCAGCAGCCCCTCGAGGGGCCTCATCAATGAGCAGTTCTTC,.,few,TRBV7-3,TRBJ2-1
CAWSVKLDEQYF,TGTGCCTGGAGTGTAAAGCTTGACGAGCAGTACTTC,.,.,TRBV30,TRBJ2-7
CASSLTFGEETQYF,TGTGCCAGCAGCTTAACGTTCGGGGAGGAGACCCAGTACTTC,.,.,TRBV7-3,TRBJ2-5
CASSLAREAYEQYF,TGTGCCAGCAGCTTAGCGCGGGAGGCTTACGAGCAGTACTTC,TRBD2,.,TRBV7-2,TRBJ2-7
CASSPRGNAGRETQYF,TGTGCCAGCAGCCCCAGGGGGAATGCGGGGCGGGAGACCCAGTACTTC,.,once,TRBV7-8,TRBJ2-5
CASRGGRRLNTEAFF,TGTGCCAGCAGGGGAGGACGACGGCTGAACACTGAAGCTTTCTTT,.,.,TRBV27,TRBJ1-1
CAISDIRGVLSYEQYF,TGTGCCATCAGCGACATCCGGGGGGTACTCTCCTACGAGCAGTACTTC,TRBD2,once,TRBV10-3,TRBJ2-7
CASSVLLREEQYF,TGTGCCAGCTCCGTGCTGCTCAGGGAAGAGCAGTACTTC,.,.,TRBV18,TRBJ2-7
CAIHKERSSYNEQFF,TGTGCCATCCACAAAGAGCGGAGCTCCTACAATGAGCAGTTCTTC,.,.,TRBV10-3,TRBJ2-1